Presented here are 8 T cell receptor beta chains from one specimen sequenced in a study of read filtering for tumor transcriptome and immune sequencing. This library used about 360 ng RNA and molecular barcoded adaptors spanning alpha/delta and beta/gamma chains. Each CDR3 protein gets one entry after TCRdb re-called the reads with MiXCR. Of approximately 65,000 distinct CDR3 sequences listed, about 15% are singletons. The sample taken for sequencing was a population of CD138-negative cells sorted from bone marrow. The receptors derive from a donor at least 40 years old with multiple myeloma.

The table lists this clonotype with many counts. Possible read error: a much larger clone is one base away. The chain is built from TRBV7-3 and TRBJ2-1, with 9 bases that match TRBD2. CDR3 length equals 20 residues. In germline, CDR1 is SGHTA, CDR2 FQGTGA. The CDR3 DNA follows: TGTGCCAGCAGCCCAGGGGGTGCTAGCGGGAAGGTAGGCTCCTACAGTGAGCAGTTCTTC. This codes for CASSPGGASGKVGSYSEQFF.

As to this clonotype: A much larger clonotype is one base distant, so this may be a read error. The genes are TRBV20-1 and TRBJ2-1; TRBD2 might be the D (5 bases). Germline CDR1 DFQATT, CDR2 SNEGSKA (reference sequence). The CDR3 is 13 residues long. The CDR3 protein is CSALASSYYEQFF. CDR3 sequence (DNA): TGCAGTGCTCTAGCTAGCTCCTACTATGAGCAGTTCTTC.

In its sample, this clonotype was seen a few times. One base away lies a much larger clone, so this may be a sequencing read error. The CDR3 here is CASSLGTGSYDEQFF. DNA of the CDR3: TGTGCCAGCAGCCTCGGGACAGGGTCATACGATGAGCAGTTCTTC. The gene calls are TRBV4-2 and TRBJ2-1, with 9 nucleotides matching TRBD1. The germline V gene has CDR1 LGHNA and CDR2 YNFKEQ. The CDR3 is made up of 15 amino acids. Unmatched junction bases numbered 9, after V lost 4 bases and J lost 8 bases.

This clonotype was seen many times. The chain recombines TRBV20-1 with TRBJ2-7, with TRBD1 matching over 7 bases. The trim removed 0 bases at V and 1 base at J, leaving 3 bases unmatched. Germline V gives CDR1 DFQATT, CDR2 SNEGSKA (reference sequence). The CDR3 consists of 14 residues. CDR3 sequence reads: CSARETGKSYEQYF. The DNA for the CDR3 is TGCAGTGCTAGAGAGACAGGGAAGTCCTACGAGCAGTACTTC.

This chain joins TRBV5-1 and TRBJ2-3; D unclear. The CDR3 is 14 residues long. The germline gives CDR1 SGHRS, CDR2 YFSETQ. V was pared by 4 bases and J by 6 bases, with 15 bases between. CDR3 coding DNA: TGCGCCAGCAGCCATCGAGATCCCCCGGATACGCAGTATTTT. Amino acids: CASSHRDPPDTQYF.

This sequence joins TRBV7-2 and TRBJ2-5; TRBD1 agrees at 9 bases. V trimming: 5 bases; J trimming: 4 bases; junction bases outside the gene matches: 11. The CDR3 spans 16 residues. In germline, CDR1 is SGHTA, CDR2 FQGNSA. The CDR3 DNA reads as TGTGCCAGCAGCCGAGGTGGGACAGGGCGGCTAGAGACCCAGTACTTC. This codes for CASSRGGTGRLETQYF.

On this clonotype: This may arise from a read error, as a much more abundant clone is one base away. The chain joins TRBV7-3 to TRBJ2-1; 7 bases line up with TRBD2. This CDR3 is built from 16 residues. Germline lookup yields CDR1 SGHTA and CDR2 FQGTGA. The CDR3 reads CASSFGGTTHYNERFF. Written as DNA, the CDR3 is TGTGCCAGCAGCTTCGGCGGGACTACACATTACAATGAGCGGTTCTTC.

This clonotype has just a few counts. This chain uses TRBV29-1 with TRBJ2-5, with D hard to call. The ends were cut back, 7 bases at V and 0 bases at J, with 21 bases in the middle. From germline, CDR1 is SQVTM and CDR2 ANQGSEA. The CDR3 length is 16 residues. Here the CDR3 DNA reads TGCAGCGCCCTGGTTTTTCCAGAGAAGTACCAAGAGACCCAGTACTTC. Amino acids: CSALVFPEKYQETQYF.